This T cell receptor beta chain was documented in a study of regulatory T cells in long-lasting Graves disease. Both iRepertoire HTBI primers and Arm-PCR of CDR3 regions were used to build the TCR beta libraries. TCRdb fed the multiplex PCR reads into MiXCR, producing one record per CDR3 protein. The profile covers 250,000 to 400,000 distinct CDR3 sequences, with 15% to 20% appearing a single time and 35% to 45% taken by the ten largest. Specified time point: newly diagnosed GD, antithyroid drugs for less than 3 months. Construction of the TCR library relied on RNA isolated from PBMCs. This clonotype has at least ten counts. The V end was cut by 3 bases, the J end by 3 bases, with 13 bases between. The CDR3 is 15 residues long. Germline V gives CDR1 SGDLS, CDR2 YYNGEE.

The sequenced sample was peripheral blood mononuclear cells (PBMCs), obtained at new diagnosis, from a patient treated with antithyroid drugs. This sequence originates from a female donor with Graves disease. The chain employs TRBV9 and TRBJ1-5, with D possibly TRBD1 on 5 matching bases. The CDR3 loop is CASSAGTDLNQPQHF. The CDR3, as DNA: TGTGCCAGCAGCGCAGGGACGGACCTCAATCAGCCCCAGCATTTT.